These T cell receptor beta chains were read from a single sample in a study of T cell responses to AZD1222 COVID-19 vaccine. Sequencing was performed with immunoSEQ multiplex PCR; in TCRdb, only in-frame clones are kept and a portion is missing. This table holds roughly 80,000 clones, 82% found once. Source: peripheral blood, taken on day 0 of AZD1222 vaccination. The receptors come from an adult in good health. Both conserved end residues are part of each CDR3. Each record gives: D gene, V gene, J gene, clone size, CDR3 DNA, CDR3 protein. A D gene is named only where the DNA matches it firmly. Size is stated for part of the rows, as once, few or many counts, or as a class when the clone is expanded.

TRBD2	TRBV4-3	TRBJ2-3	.	TGCGCCAGCAGCCAACGGACTAGCGGGACGGGAGATACGCAGTATTTT	CASSQRTSGTGDTQYF
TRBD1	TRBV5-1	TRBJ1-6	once	TGCGCCAGCAGCTCAGGACAGGGCTATAATTCACCCCTCCACTTT	CASSSGQGYNSPLHF
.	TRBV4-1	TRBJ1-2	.	TGCGCCAGCAGCCAAGTTGATGCACGCTATGGCTACACCTTC	CASSQVDARYGYTF
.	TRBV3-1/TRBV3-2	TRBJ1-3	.	TGTGCCAGCAGCCAAGAATCCGTCCCTGGAAACACCATATATTTT	CASSQESVPGNTIYF
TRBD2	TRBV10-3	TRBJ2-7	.	TGTGCCATCAGTGAGGCTAGCGGGAGATACGAGCAGTACTTC	CAISEASGRYEQYF
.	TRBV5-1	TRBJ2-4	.	TGCGCCAGCCGCCCTGGCCCCGGGGCTGACATTCAGTACTTC	CASRPGPGADIQYF
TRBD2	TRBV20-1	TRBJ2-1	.	TGCAGTGCTAGTGGTTCTAGCGGGGGGGCTTTAACCACCTACAATGAGCAGTTCTTC	CSASGSSGGALTTYNEQFF
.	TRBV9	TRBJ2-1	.	TGTGCCAGCAGCGTAGATGTCGGCGGACTTACCGGGCATGAGCAGTTCTTC	CASSVDVGGLTGHEQFF
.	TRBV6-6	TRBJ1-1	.	TGTGCCAGCAGTTACACTCTGAACACTGAAGCTTTCTTT	CASSYTLNTEAFF
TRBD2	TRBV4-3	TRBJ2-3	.	TGCGCCAGCAGCCAAGCGGGGGGGAGAACAGATACGCAGTATTTT	CASSQAGGRTDTQYF
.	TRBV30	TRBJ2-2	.	TGTGCCTGGAGAAGGAAAACCGGGGAGCTGTTTTTT	CAWRRKTGELFF
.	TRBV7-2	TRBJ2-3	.	TGTGCCAGCACTCTCAGTGGGGGAGATACGCAGTATTTT	CASTLSGGDTQYF
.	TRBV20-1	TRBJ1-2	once	TGCAGTGCCCTAGGAGTGTATGGCTACACCTTC	CSALGVYGYTF